This T cell receptor (beta chain) was profiled in a study of blood T cell repertoires in COVID-19. Turning to the study itself: Acute-phase and convalescent COVID-19 samples originated in the United States, Italy and Spain. PBMCs, B-cell-depleted T cells, or T cells were the source of the cDNA or gDNA that made up the material.

Under the authors' procedure: Reference gene primer amplification yielded estimated nucleated cell counts. This table comes from immunoSEQ multiplex PCR, and its TCRdb copy is limited to in-frame clones, with some not included. V, J and clone size are those of that table, while D and trimming were read from the DNA. The sample holds about 43,000 clones, around four fifths seen once. V shed 5 bases and J shed 3 bases, with 10 bases lying between them. The CDR3 runs 14 residues. Germline values: CDR1 KGHDR, CDR2 SFDVKD. Material: peripheral blood. The receptor's source is a woman older than 75 with acute or convalescent COVID-19. J is TRBJ1-5 and V is TRBV24-1; possible D gene TRBD1, 6 bases. This CDR3 is CATSANRDNQPQHF. The CDR3 DNA reads TGTGCCACCAGTGCGAACAGGGACAATCAGCCCCAGCATTTT.